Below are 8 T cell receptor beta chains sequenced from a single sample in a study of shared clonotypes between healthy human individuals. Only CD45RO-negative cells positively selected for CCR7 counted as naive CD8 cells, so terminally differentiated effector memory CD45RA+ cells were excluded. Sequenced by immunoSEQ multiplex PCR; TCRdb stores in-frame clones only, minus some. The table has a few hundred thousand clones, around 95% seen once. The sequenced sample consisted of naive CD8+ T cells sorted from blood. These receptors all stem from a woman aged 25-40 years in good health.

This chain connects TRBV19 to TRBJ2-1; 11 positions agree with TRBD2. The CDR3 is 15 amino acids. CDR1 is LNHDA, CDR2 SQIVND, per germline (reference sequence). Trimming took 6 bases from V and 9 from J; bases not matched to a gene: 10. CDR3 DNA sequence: TGTGCCAGTAGACTAGCGGGAGAGGGGGTGGGTGAGCAGTTCTTC. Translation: CASRLAGEGVGEQFF.

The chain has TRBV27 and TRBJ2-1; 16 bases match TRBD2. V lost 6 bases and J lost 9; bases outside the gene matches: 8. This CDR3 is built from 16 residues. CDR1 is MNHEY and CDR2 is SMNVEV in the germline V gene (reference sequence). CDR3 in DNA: TGTGCCAGCAGCCCCGGGACTAGCGGGAGGGCCTTTGAGCAGTTCTTC. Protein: CASSPGTSGRAFEQFF.

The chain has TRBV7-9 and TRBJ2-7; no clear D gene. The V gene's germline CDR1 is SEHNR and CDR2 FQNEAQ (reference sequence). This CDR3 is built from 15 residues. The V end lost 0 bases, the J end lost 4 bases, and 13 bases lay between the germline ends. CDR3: CASSLALGSTYEQYF. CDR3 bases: TGTGCCAGCAGCTTAGCGCTAGGCTCAACATACGAGCAGTACTTC.

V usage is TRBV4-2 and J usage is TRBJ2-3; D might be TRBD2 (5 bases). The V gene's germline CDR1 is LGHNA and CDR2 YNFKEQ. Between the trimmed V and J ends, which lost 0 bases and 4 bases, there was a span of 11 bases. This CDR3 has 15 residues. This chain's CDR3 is CASSQEMRAADTQYF. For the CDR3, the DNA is TGTGCCAGCAGCCAAGAGATGAGGGCCGCAGATACGCAGTATTTT.

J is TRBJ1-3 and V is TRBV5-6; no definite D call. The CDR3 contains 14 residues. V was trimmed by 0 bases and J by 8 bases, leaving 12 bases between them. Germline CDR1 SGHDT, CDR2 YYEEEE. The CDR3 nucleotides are TGTGCCAGCAGCTTGGAAGGACGGCGGCACACCATATATTTT. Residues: CASSLEGRRHTIYF.

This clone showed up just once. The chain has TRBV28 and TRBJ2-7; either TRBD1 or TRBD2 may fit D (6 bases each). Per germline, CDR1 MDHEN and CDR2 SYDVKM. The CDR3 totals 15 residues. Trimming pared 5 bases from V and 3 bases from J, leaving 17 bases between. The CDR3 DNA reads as TGTGCCAGCAGTCGGGGGCTAGCCGTTAACTACGAGCAGTACTTC. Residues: CASSRGLAVNYEQYF.

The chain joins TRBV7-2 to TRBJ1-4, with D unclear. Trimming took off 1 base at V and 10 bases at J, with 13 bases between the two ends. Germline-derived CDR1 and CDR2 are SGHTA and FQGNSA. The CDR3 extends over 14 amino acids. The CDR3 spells CASSLGPFEGKLFF. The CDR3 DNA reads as TGTGCCAGCAGCTTAGGCCCTTTCGAGGGAAAACTGTTTTTT.

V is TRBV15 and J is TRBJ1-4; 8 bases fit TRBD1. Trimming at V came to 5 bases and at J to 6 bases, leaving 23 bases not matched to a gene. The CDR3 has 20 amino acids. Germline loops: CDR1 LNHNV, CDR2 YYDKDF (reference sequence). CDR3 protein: CATSGRTGRGLFSWDEKLFF. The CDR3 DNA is TGTGCCACCAGCGGCCGGACGGGCAGGGGGCTTTTCAGTTGGGATGAAAAACTGTTTTTT.